This T cell receptor beta chain was captured by sequencing in a study of long-term antiretroviral therapy in people with HIV. CDR1 WSHSY and CDR2 SAAADI come from the germline V gene. The CDR3 extends over 12 amino acids. Trimming took off 5 bases at V and 5 bases at J, with 7 bases between the two ends. The table lists this clone with a few counts. The authors ran the immunoSEQ assay, v3.0, at survey level. Measured with immunoSEQ multiplex PCR; TCRdb has only the in-frame clones, and not every one. The repertoire holds tens of thousands of clones, with approximately 89% as singletons. The material sequenced was unsorted PBMCs, taken 0.1 years before starting antiretroviral therapy. The gene calls are TRBV10-2 and TRBJ2-1; the D is unclear. The receptor was isolated from a woman between 45 and 65 years old with HIV. The CDR3 nucleotides read TGCGCCAGCAGTTTCCTCGACAATGAGCAGTTCTTC. Its translation is CASSFLDNEQFF.